This T cell receptor beta chain came from a study of shared clonotypes between healthy human individuals (TCRdb year 2020). For the wider study: The cohort included a few men and a couple of women between 18 and 49 years of age. Per donor, three plates each were used for CD4 naive and CD4 memory, two for CD8 naive, and one for CD8 memory. To estimate repertoire size and how much clonotype sharing occurs between individuals, the study deeply sequenced the blood TCR repertoires of about five healthy adults. To increase sequencing depth and limit assay-specific biases, different laboratories used diverse techniques to prepare libraries and sequence TCR repertoires. Between about 0.85 and 8.9 billion PBMCs per donor were obtained by leukapheresis. Study-level results and caveats: Sharing across a few donors was observed for approximately 4.6% of naive CD4, less than 4% of naive CD8, 2% to 2.5% of memory CD4, and 0.4% of memory CD8 clonotypes. Compared with non-shared clonotypes, clonotypes shared by all four sorted-subset donors had higher generation probabilities. Pairwise subsampling led to the expectation that sequencing depth would affect the degree of clonotype sharing among donors. Rarefaction of sorted-subset datasets indicated incomplete sequencing despite the large sequencing depth. Larger estimated clonotype richness was generally found for naive subsets than for memory subsets. Because the study included a small number of donors, the genetic and exposure-history diversity represented was limited. Only blood was sampled, and tissue TCR repertoires likely differ from those in blood.

This clone appeared once. This clone's antigen is unknown. No much larger clonotype is one base removed from it; base qualities were not supplied. Using the deep immunoSEQ assay, multiplex PCR amplified TCR CDR3 regions from genomic DNA. Extracted genomic DNA from each cell subset was spread evenly across all wells of several immunoSEQ 96-well plates, with each plate serving as a replicate. For sorted subsets, each replicate PCR was loaded with 200 ng genomic DNA, equivalent to 25,000 to 30,000 T cell genomes. Purified libraries were measured with a Qubit 3.0 fluorometer, size-checked on a Bioanalyzer 2100, and measured again with the KAPA Library Quantification kit. Every immunoSEQ 96-well plate was sequenced on a separate single-read 150-cycle Illumina NextSeq 550 flow cell. Concerning the study's data processing: Because the immunoSEQ output held only junctional sequences and lacked quality scores, the filtering could not match the filtering applied to full-length reads. To assign V/J genes and CDR3, sequences were annotated against IMGT germline references using PyIR, a Python wrapper for IgBLAST v1.9. Reads were filtered out if the reads had weak V/J assignments (E-value above 1e-6), no CDR3, stop codons, out-of-frame junctions, or ambiguous translated residues. A V3J clonotype was defined by an identical inferred V gene, J gene, and CDR3 amino acid sequence. To compute the percentage overlap between repertoires, the number of shared unique clonotypes was divided by the size of the smaller repertoire. RTK rarefaction, the Chao1 estimator, and Recon v2.1 estimates of unobserved clonotypes were used to assess repertoire richness. Generation probabilities were computed with OLGA for all TCRbeta clonotypes obtained by the gDNA method from a handful of donors. The clones in this table, taken by TCRdb from immuneACCESS, are in-frame only. Not every clone is retained; where verified, under half of the shortfall comes from an unresolved V gene, and the cause of the rest is unknown. That table furnishes V, J and clone size, whereas the DNA furnished D and trimming. This sample holds approximately 2.1 million clones; more than 80% were observed only once. The top ten clones comprise 0.39% of the sample.

The donors were healthy, HIV-negative adults who had no recently reported acute infections or vaccinations. All donors were Caucasian adults living in Nashville, Tennessee, USA. Magnetic negative selection was used to enrich CD4+ T cells, after which naive cells were positively selected on CD45RA and the negative fraction became the memory subset. Blood was collected by leukapheresis, and PBMCs were isolated by Ficoll-Histopaque density gradient centrifugation and then cryopreserved in liquid nitrogen vapor phase. Analytical flow cytometry was used to check the purity and quantity of each magnetically sorted T cell population. Genomic DNA was isolated from every sorted fraction and measured by UV absorbance on a Nanodrop 2000c. CDR3 length: 19 amino acids, cysteine to phenylalanine. The only DNA kept is the CDR3, 57 bases in frame from the first base. From a lookup of the germline V gene, CDR1 and CDR2 are LGHNA and YSLEER. A distance of 21 bases separates the germline ends of V and J, which lose 1 base and 3 bases respectively.

The sequence is built from TRBV4-3 and TRBJ2-2; the D gene is perhaps TRBD2, on 6 matching bases. The sequence was obtained from a man aged 18 to 29 in good health. Some clones in this sample may be carry-over from other donors' samples. The specimen sequenced was naive CD4+ T cells from PBMCs. What the cell subset or site label conveys for this sample: CD45RA+ positively selected. This receptor has the CDR3 CASSQGVLTPGLHTGELFF. The sequence in DNA is TGCGCCAGCAGCCAAGGAGTCCTGACACCGGGACTCCACACCGGGGAGCTGTTTTTT.